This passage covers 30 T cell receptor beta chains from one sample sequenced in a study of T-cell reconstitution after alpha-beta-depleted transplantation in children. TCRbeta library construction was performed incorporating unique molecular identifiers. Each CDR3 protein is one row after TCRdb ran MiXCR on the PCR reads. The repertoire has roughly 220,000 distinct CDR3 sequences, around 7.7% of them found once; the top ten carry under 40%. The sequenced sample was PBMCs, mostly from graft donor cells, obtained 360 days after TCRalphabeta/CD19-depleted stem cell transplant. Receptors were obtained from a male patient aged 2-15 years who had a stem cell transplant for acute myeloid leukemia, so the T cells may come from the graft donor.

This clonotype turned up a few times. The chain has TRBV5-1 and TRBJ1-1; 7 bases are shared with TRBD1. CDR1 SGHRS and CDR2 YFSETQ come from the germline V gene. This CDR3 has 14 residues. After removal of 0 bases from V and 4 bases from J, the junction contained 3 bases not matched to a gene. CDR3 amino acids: CASSLVAGGTEAFF. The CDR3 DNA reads TGCGCCAGCAGCTTGGTAGCAGGGGGCACTGAAGCTTTCTTT.

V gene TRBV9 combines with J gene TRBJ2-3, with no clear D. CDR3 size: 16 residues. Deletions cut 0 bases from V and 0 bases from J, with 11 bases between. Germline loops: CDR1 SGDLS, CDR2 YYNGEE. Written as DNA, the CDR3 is TGTGCCAGCAGCGTAGGGGGTGGATCTAGCACAGATACGCAGTATTTT. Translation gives CASSVGGGSSTDTQYF.

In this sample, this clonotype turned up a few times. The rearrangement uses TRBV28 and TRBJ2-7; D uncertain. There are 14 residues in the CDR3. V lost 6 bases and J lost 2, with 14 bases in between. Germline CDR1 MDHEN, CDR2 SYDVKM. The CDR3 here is CASRDTGGPYEQYF. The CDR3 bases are TGTGCCAGCAGAGACACGGGTGGGCCCTACGAGCAGTACTTC.

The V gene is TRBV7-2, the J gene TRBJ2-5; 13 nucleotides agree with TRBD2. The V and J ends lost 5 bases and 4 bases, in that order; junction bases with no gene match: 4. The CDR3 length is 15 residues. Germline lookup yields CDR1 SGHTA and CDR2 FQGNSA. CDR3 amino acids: CASSATSGRGETQYF. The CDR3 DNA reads TGTGCCAGCAGCGCCACTAGCGGGAGGGGAGAGACCCAGTACTTC.

The CDR3: CSVEYRAVTEAFF. CDR3 bases: TGCAGCGTTGAATACCGGGCGGTCACTGAAGCTTTCTTT. V and J are TRBV29-1 and TRBJ1-1; no clear D. V was pared by 2 bases and J by 4 bases, with 11 bases between. Germline-derived CDR1 and CDR2 are SQVTM and ANQGSEA. The CDR3 length is 13 residues.

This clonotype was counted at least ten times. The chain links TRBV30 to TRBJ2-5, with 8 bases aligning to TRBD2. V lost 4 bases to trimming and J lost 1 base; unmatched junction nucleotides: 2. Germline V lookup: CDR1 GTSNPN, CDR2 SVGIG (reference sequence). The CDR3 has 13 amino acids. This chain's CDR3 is CAWTSGSQETQYF. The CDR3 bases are TGTGCCTGGACTAGCGGGTCCCAAGAGACCCAGTACTTC.

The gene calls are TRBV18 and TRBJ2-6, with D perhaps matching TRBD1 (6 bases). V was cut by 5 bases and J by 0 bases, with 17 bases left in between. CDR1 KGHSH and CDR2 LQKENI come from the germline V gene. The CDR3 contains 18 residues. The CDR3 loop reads CASSSTSGVSSGANVLTF. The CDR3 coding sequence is TGTGCCAGCTCATCAACCTCAGGGGTAAGCTCTGGGGCCAACGTCCTGACTTTC. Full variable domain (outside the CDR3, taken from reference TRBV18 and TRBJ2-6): NAGVMQNPRHLVRRRGQEARLRCSPMKGHSHVYWYRQLPEEGLKFMVYLQKENIIDESGMPKERFSAEFPKEGPSILRIQQVVRGDSAAYFCASSSTSGVSSGANVLTFGAGSRLTVL.

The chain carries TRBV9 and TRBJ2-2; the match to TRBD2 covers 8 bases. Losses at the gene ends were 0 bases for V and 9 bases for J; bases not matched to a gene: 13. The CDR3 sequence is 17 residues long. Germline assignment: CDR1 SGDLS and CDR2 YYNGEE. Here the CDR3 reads CASSVDPGLAGFRELFF. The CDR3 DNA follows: TGTGCCAGCAGCGTAGATCCCGGACTAGCCGGGTTCCGGGAGCTGTTTTTT.

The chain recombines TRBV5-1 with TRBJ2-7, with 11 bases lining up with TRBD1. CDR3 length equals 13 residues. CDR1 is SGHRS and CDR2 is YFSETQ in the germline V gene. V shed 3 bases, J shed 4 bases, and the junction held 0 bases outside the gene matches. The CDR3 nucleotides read TGCGCCAGCAGCTGGGACAGGGGGTACGAGCAGTACGTC. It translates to CASSWDRGYEQYV.

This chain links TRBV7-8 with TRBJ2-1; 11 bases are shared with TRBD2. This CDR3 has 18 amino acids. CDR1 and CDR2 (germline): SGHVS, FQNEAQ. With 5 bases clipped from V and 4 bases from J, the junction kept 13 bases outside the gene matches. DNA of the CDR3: TGTGCCAGCAGCCCCACCCCATGGTCTAGCGGGAGGTACAATGAGCAGTTCTTC. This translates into CASSPTPWSSGRYNEQFF.

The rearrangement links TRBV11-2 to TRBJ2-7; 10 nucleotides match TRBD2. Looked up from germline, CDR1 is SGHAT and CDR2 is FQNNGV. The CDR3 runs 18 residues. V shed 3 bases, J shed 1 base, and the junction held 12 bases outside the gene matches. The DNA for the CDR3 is TGTGCCAGCAGCTTTCGCCGCCTAGCGGGGGCCCAATCCTACGAGCAGTACTTC. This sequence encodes CASSFRRLAGAQSYEQYF.

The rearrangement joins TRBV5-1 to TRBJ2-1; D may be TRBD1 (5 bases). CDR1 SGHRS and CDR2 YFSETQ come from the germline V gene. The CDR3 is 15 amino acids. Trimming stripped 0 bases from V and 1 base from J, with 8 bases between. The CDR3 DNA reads TGCGCCAGCAGCTTGGGGGGCAGGTCCTACAATGAGCAGTTCTTC. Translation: CASSLGGRSYNEQFF.

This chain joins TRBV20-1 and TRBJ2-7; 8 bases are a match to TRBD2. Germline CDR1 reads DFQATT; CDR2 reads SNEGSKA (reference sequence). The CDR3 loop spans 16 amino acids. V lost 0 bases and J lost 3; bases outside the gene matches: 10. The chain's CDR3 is CSARDHGFSGIYEQYF. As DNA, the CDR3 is TGCAGTGCTAGAGATCATGGGTTTAGCGGGATCTACGAGCAGTACTTC.

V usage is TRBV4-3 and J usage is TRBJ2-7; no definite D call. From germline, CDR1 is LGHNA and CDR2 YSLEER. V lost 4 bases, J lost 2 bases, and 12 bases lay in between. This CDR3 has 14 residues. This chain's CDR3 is CASSPTRMPYEQYF. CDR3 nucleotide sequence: TGCGCCAGCAGCCCAACTCGGATGCCCTACGAGCAGTACTTC.

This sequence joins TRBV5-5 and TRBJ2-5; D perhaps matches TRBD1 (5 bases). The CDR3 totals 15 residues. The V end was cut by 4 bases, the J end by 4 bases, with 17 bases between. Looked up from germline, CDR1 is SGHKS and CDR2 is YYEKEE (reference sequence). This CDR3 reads CASSTRQNIRETQYF. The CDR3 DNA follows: TGTGCCAGCAGCACCAGACAGAACATTCGAGAGACCCAGTACTTC.

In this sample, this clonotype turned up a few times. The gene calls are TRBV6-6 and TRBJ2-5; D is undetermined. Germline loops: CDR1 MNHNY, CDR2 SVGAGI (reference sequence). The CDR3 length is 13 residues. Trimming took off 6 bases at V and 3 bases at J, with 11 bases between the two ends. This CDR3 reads CASSRRQEETQYF. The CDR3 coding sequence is TGTGCCAGCAGCCGACGGCAAGAAGAGACCCAGTACTTC.

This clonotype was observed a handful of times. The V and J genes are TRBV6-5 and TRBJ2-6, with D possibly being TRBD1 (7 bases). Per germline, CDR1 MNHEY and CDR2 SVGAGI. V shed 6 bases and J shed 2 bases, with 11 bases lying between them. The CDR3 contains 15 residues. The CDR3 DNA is TGTGCCAGCAGCCGCGGGACAGCTGGGGCCAACGTCCTGACTTTC. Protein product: CASSRGTAGANVLTF.

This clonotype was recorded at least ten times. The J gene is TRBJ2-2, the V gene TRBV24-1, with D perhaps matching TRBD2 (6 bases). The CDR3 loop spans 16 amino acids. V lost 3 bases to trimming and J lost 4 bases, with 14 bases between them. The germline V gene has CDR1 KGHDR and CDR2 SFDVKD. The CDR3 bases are TGTGCCACCAGTGATAGGGACTCACTATCCACCGGGGAGCTGTTTTTT. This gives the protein CATSDRDSLSTGELFF.

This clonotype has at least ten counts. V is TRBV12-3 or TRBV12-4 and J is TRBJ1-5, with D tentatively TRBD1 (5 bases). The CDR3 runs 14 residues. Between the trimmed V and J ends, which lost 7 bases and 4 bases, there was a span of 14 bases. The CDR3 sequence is CASNEGLFNQPQHF. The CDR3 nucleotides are TGTGCCAGCAATGAGGGGCTCTTTAATCAGCCCCAGCATTTT.

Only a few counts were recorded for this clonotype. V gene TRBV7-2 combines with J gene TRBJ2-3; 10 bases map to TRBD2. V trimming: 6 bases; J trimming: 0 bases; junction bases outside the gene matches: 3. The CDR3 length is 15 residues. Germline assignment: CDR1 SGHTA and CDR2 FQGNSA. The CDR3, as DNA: TGTGCCAGCAGTTTTAGCGGGAGGAGCACAGATACGCAGTATTTT. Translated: CASSFSGRSTDTQYF.

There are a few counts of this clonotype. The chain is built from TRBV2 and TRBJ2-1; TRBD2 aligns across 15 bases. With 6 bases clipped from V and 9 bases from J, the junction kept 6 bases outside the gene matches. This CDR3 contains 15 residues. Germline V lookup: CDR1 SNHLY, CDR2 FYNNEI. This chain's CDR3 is CASRISGLAGGEQFF. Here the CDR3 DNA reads TGTGCCAGCAGGATATCGGGACTAGCGGGAGGTGAGCAGTTCTTC.

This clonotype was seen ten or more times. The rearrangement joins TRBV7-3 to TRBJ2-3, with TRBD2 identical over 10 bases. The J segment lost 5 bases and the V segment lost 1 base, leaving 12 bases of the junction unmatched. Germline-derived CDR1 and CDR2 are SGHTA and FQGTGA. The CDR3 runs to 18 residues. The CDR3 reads CASSLRGSLAGDGDTQYF. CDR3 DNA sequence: TGTGCCAGCAGCTTAAGGGGGAGTCTAGCGGGAGACGGAGATACGCAGTATTTT.

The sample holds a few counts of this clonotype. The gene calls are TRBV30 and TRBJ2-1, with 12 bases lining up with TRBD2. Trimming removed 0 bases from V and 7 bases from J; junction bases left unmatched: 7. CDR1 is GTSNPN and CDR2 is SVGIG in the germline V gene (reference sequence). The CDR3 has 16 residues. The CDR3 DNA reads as TGTGCCTGGAGTGTACGTACTAGCGGGGGGAGAAATGAGCAGTTCTTC. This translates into CAWSVRTSGGRNEQFF.

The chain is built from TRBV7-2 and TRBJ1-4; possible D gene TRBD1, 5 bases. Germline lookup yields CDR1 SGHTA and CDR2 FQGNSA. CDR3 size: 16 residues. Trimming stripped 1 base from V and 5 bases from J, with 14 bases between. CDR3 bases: TGTGCCAGCAGCTTAGTCGGCAGGGCCTTAAATGAAAAACTGTTTTTT. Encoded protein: CASSLVGRALNEKLFF.

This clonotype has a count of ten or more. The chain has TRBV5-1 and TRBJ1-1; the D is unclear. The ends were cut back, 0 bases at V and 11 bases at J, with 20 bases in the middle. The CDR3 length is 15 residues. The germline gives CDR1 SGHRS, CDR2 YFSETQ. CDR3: CASSLEPVMGVRAFF. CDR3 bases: TGCGCCAGCAGCTTGGAGCCAGTGATGGGCGTTCGTGCTTTCTTT.

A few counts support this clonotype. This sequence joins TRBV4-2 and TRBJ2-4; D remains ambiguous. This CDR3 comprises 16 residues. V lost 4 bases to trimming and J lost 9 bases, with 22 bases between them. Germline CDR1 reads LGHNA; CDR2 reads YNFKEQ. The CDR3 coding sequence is TGTGCCAGCAGCCTTCTCGGGCCCGCAAAGGATAGCATTCAGTACTTC. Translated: CASSLLGPAKDSIQYF.

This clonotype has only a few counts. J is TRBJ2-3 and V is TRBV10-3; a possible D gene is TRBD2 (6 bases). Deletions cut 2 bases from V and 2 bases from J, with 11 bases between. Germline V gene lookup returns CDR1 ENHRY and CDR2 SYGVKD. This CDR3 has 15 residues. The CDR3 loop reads CAISEPGDPTDTQYF. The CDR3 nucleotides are TGTGCCATCAGTGAGCCGGGGGATCCCACAGATACGCAGTATTTT.

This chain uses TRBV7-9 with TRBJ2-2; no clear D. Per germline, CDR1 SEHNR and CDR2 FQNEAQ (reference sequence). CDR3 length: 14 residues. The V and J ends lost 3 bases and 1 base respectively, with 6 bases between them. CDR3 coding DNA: TGTGCCAGCAGCTTTGGCGGGAACACCGGGGAGCTGTTTTTT. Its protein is CASSFGGNTGELFF.

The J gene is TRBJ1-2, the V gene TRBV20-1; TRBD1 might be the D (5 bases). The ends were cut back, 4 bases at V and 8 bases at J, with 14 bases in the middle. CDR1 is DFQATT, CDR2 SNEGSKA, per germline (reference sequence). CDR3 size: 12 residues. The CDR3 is CSATGINDGYTF. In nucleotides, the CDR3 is TGCAGTGCTACAGGGATAAATGACGGCTACACCTTC.

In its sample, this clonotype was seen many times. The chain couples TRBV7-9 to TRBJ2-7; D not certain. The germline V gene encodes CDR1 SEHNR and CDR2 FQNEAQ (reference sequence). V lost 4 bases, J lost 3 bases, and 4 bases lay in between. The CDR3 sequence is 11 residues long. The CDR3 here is CASSWGYEQYF. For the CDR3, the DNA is TGTGCCAGCAGCTGGGGCTACGAGCAGTACTTC.